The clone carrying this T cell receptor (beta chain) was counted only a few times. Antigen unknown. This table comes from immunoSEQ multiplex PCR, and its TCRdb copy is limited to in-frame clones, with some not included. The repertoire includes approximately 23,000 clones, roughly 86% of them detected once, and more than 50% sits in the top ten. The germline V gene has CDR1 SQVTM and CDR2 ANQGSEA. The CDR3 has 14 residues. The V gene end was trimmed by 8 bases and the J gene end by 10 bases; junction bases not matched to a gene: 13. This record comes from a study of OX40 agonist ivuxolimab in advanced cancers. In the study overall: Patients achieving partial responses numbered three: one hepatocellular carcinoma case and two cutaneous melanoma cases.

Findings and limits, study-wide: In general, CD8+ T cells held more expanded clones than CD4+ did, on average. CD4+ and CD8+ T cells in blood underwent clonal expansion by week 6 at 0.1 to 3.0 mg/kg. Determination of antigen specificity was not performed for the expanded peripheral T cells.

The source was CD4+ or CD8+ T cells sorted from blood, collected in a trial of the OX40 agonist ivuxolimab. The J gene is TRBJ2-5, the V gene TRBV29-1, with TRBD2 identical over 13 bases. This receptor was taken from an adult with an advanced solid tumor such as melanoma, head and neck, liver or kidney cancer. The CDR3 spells CSPQGTSGVSDQYF. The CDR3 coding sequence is TGCAGCCCCCAAGGGACTAGCGGGGTGTCCGACCAGTACTTC.